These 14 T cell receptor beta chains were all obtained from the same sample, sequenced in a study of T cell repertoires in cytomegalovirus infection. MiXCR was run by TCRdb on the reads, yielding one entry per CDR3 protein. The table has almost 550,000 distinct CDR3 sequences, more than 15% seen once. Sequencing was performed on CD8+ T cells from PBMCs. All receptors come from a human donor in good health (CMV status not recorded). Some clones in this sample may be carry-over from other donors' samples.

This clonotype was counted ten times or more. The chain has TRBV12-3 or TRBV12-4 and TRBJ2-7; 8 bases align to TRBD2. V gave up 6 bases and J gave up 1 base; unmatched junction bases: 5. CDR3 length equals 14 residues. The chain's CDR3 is CASRSGRGSYEQYF. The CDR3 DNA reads TGTGCCAGCAGGAGCGGGAGAGGGTCCTACGAGCAGTACTTC.

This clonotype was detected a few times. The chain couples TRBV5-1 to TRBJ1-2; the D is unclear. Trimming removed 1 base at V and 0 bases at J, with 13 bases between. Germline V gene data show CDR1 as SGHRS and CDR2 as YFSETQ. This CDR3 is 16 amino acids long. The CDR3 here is CASSLTEGRANYGYTF. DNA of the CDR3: TGCGCCAGCAGCTTGACTGAGGGAAGAGCTAACTATGGCTACACCTTC.

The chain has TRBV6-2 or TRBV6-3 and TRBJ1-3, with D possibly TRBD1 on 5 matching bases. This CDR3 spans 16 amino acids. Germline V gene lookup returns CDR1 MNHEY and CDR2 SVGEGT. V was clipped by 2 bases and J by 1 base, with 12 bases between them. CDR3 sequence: CASSYSTQGSGNTIYF. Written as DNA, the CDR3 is TGTGCCAGCAGTTACAGTACTCAGGGTTCTGGAAACACCATATATTTT.

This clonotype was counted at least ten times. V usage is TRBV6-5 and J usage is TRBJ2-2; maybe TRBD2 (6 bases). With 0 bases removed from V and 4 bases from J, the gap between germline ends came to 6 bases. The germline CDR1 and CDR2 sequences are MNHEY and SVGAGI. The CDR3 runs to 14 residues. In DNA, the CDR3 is TGTGCCAGCAGTTACTCGCGGGGCACCGGGGAGCTGTTTTTT. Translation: CASSYSRGTGELFF.

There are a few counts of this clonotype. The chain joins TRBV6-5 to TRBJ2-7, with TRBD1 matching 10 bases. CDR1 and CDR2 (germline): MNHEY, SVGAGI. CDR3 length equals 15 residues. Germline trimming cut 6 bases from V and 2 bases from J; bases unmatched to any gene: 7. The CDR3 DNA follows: TGTGCCAGCAGGTCAGGGACAGGGGAACCCTACGAGCAGTACTTC. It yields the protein CASRSGTGEPYEQYF.

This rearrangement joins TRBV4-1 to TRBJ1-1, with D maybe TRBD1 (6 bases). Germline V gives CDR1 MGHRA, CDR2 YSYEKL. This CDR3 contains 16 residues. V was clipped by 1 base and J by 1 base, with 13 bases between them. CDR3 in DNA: TGCGCCAGCAGCCAAGTGGGGGGGCAGAAGAACACTGAAGCTTTCTTT. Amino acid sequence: CASSQVGGQKNTEAFF.

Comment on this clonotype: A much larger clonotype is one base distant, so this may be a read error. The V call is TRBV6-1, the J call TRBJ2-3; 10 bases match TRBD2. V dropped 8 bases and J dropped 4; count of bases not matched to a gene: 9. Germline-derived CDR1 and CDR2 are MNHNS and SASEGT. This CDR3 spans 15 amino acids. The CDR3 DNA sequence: TGTGCCAGCCTGCTTCTAGCGGGAGAGGCAGATACGCAGTATTTT. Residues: CASLLLAGEADTQYF.

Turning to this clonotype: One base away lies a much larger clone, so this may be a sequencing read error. The CDR3 DNA is TGTGCCAACAGCCCTACAGTCAAAAACATTCAGTACTTC. Residues: CANSPTVKNIQYF. V gene TRBV12-3 or TRBV12-4 combines with J gene TRBJ2-4; no definite D call. The V and J ends lost 10 bases and 3 bases respectively, with 13 bases between them. The CDR3 is made up of 13 amino acids.

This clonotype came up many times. The DNA for the CDR3 is TGTGCCAGCAGCCCCCCCGGGCTCAACCCTACAAATGAGCAGTTCTTC. This codes for CASSPPGLNPTNEQFF. The rearrangement links TRBV7-9 to TRBJ2-1; no clear D gene. Germline CDR1 and CDR2: SEHNR and FQNEAQ (reference sequence). The CDR3 spans 16 residues. The V end lost 5 bases, the J end lost 7 bases, and 21 bases lay between the germline ends.

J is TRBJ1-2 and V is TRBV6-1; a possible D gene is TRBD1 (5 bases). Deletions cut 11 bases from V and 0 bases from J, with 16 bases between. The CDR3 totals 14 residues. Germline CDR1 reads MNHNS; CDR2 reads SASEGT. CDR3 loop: CACLSWDSNYGYTF. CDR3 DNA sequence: TGTGCCTGCCTCAGTTGGGACTCTAACTATGGCTACACCTTC.

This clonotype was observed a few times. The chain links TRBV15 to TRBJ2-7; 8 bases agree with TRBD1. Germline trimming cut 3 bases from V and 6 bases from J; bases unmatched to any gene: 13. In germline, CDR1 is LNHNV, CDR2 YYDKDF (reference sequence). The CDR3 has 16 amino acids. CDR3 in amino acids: CATSSDRDRPSSEQYF. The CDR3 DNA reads TGTGCCACCAGCAGCGACCGGGACAGGCCTAGTAGCGAGCAGTACTTC.

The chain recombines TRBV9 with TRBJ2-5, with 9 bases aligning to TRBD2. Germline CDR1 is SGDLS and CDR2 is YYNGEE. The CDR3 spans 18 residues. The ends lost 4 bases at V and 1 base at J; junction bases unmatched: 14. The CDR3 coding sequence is TGTGCCAGCAGCCATGGCGTTGAGCGGGAGGAATCCCAAGAGACCCAGTACTTC. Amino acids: CASSHGVEREESQETQYF.

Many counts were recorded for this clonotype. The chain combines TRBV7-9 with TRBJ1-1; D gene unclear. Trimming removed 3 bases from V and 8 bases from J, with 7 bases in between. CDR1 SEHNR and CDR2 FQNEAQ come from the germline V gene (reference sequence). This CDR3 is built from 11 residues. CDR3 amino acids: CASSLGEEAFF. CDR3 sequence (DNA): TGTGCCAGCAGCTTGGGCGAGGAAGCTTTCTTT.

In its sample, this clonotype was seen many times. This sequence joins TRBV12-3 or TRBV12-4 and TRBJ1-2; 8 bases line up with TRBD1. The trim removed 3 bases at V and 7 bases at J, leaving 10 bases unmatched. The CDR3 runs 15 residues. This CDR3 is CASSFDPTGAAGYTF. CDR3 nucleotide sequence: TGTGCCAGCAGTTTCGACCCGACAGGGGCGGCTGGCTACACCTTC.